This T cell receptor (beta chain) derives from a study of cytomegalovirus exposure and HLA in healthy donors. The PCR made use of 60 Vbeta and 13 Jbeta primers. Profiling relied on immunoSEQ multiplex PCR, and the TCRdb table lists in-frame clones only, not all of them. The data contain approximately 160,000 clones, roughly 74% of them singletons. Looked up from germline, CDR1 is SGHAT and CDR2 is FQNNGV. CDR3 length: 15 amino acids. The germline V and J ends were trimmed by 2 bases and 3 bases, with 12 bases remaining between them. In regard to this clone: The antigen is not known.

General study points: A missense variant in DCLRE1C was later tied to TCR beta V- and J-gene trimming. Sequencing probably produced one cluster of sequence variants that were highly shared.

Source material: PBMCs. J is TRBJ2-3 and V is TRBV11-2, with TRBD1 as a possible D gene (5 bases). The clonotype was recovered from a male donor in good health and CMV-seronegative. CDR3: CASSLSGQGTDTQYF. For the CDR3, the DNA is TGTGCCAGCAGCTTAAGTGGGCAGGGTACAGATACGCAGTATTTT. The whole variable domain, remainder taken from reference TRBV11-2 and TRBJ2-3, is EAGVAQSPRYKIIEKRQSVAFWCNPISGHATLYWYQQILGQGPKLLIQFQNNGVVDDSQLPKDRFSAERLKGVDSTLKIQPAKLEDSAVYLCASSLSGQGTDTQYFGPGTRLTVL.